In its sample, the clone carrying this TCR beta chain was seen once. Its antigen is not identified. The table came from immunoSEQ multiplex PCR; TCRdb's copy has only in-frame clones and leaves some out. Here the sample spans fewer than 200,000 clones, approximately 90% being singletons. The data stem from a study of T cell responses to AZD1222 COVID-19 vaccine. Regarding the study as a whole: Epitopes outside B.1.351 and B.1.1.7 mutated regions reportedly drew nearly half of spike TCRs. Donors, mostly white British, included more females; clonal diversity was possibly underestimated.

Per the germline V gene, CDR1 is MDHEN and CDR2 is SYDVKM. The trim removed 5 bases at V and 10 bases at J, leaving 11 bases unmatched. The CDR3 length is 15 residues. The TCR sequence derives from an adult in good health. The J gene is TRBJ2-1, the V gene TRBV28, with 10 bases that match TRBD1. The sample consisted of peripheral blood, taken on day 0 of AZD1222 vaccination. CDR3 DNA sequence: TGTGCCAGCAGTCGGCCGGGACAGGGGCTAGGGGAGCAGTTCTTC. Translation: CASSRPGQGLGEQFF.